Listed below are T cell receptor beta chains from one sample, sequenced in a study of T cell repertoires in cytomegalovirus infection. Their cognate antigens are unknown. TCRdb used MiXCR to reprocess the reads, holding one entry per CDR3 protein. The data contain fewer than 1,000,000 distinct CDR3 sequences, approximately 31% of them singletons. Sequenced here: cultured CD8+ T cells from PBMCs, sampled from culture after CMV antigen stimulation. The receptors originated from a human donor in good health (CMV status not recorded). Some clones in this sample may be carry-over from other donors' samples. Both conserved end residues are part of each CDR3. The D gene is left open where the match is weak. Part of the rows lack a size; the others show once, few, many or a class for expanded clones.

TGTGCCAACACTGTCCAGGGTGGCGCAGATACGCAGTATTTT | CANTVQGGADTQYF | 14 | TRBJ2-3 | NA | TRBV7-3 | NA
TGTGCCAGCAGTTTGTCAACCGGGGACAGGGACGAAGAGACCCAGTACTTC | CASSLSTGDRDEETQYF | 17 | TRBJ2-5 | TRBD1 | TRBV28 | few
TGTGCCAGCAGCCAGAACTGGGGCTACACCTTC | CASSQNWGYTF | 11 | TRBJ1-2 | NA | TRBV4-1 | few
TGTGCCAGCAGCTTGTCTGCTGCGGGGGTTTCTCCCGAGCAGTACTTC | CASSLSAAGVSPEQYF | 16 | TRBJ2-7 | TRBD2 | TRBV5-5 | few
TGCAGTGCCGCACACTGGGACACTCCTAACTATGGCTACACCTTC | CSAAHWDTPNYGYTF | 15 | TRBJ1-2 | NA | TRBV20-1 | NA
TGTGCCAGCACCACGGGTCATAACAGGATGGACGAGCAGTACTTC | CASTTGHNRMDEQYF | 15 | TRBJ2-7 | NA | TRBV6-8 | NA
TGTGCCAGCAGCTTAGGATCAGGGGGCCCAGATACGCAGTATTTT | CASSLGSGGPDTQYF | 15 | TRBJ2-3 | TRBD1 | TRBV7-2 | many
TGTGCCAGCGTCCGCGGGACAGGGCGCTACGAGCAGTACTTC | CASVRGTGRYEQYF | 14 | TRBJ2-7 | TRBD1 | TRBV2 | NA
TGCAGTGCCCTTCTGCAGAGGGCTGTTGAAAAACTGTTTTTT | CSALLQRAVEKLFF | 14 | TRBJ1-4 | NA | TRBV20-1 | NA
TGTGCCAGCAGCCTCTCCGGGACGGATAACTATGGCTACACCTTC | CASSLSGTDNYGYTF | 15 | TRBJ1-2 | NA | TRBV7-9 | many
TGTGCCAGCAGTTACGGGGGGAACACAGATACGCAGTATTTT | CASSYGGNTDTQYF | 14 | TRBJ2-3 | NA | TRBV6-8 | NA
TGTGCCAGCAGTTACTCCTCGACGGACTCCGTTTCACCCCTCCACTTT | CASSYSSTDSVSPLHF | 16 | TRBJ1-6 | NA | TRBV6-2/TRBV6-3 | few
TGTGCCAGCAGCTTTTCTCGTGAAGCTTTCTTT | CASSFSREAFF | 11 | TRBJ1-1 | NA | TRBV7-9 | NA
TGTGCCAGCACCGACGGACTAGCGGGGGGTCTGGGCACAGATACGCAGTATTTT | CASTDGLAGGLGTDTQYF | 18 | TRBJ2-3 | TRBD2 | TRBV28 | many
TGTGCCAGCAGCTTGGGGAGGGAGGCTAACTATGGCTACACCTTC | CASSLGREANYGYTF | 15 | TRBJ1-2 | NA | TRBV7-8 | NA
TGCAGCGTTGACCCGACGGGTCAAGAGACCCAGTACTTC | CSVDPTGQETQYF | 13 | TRBJ2-5 | NA | TRBV29-1 | NA
TGTGCCAGCAGTTTATCACCGACCTACGAGCAGTACTTC | CASSLSPTYEQYF | 13 | TRBJ2-7 | NA | TRBV27 | few
TGTGCCAGTAAACCAAGACAGGGGGACACTGAAGCTTTCTTT | CASKPRQGDTEAFF | 14 | TRBJ1-1 | TRBD1 | TRBV19 | NA
TGCAGCGTTGAAGATGACAGATCCATGGGGAGTGAGCAGTTCTTC | CSVEDDRSMGSEQFF | 15 | TRBJ2-1 | NA | TRBV29-1 | few
TGTGCCAGCAGCCTCCACGGGGAGGGGGCCCAAGAGACCCAGTACTTC | CASSLHGEGAQETQYF | 16 | TRBJ2-5 | NA | TRBV5-5 | few
TGTGCCAGCAGTAACGGGCCCAACTATGGCTACACCTTC | CASSNGPNYGYTF | 13 | TRBJ1-2 | NA | TRBV27 | NA
TGTGCCAGCAGCCAAGAGGGAGGGTCGGGTTCACCCCTCCACTTT | CASSQEGGSGSPLHF | 15 | TRBJ1-6 | NA | TRBV4-2 | NA
TGTGCCATCAGTGGATCACTGGCGGGCGAAAAACTGTTTTTT | CAISGSLAGEKLFF | 14 | TRBJ1-4 | NA | TRBV10-3 | few
TGTGCCAGCAGCCGTAGGCTCCGGGACAGCTCTCTAATGACAGATACGCAGTATTTT | CASSRRLRDSSLMTDTQYF | 19 | TRBJ2-3 | TRBD1 | TRBV6-2/TRBV6-3 | NA
TGTGCCAGCAGTGACGACAGGGCCGGCGATGGCTACACCTTC | CASSDDRAGDGYTF | 14 | TRBJ1-2 | TRBD1 | TRBV6-4 | NA
TGTGCCAGCAGTGAACACAGTCGATCCCTCCACTTT | CASSEHSRSLHF | 12 | TRBJ1-6 | NA | TRBV6-1 | many
TGTGCCAGCAGTCCTAATGCGCTTTTTTATGGCTACACCTTC | CASSPNALFYGYTF | 14 | TRBJ1-2 | NA | TRBV27 | NA
TGTGCCAGCGTCCCTGGGGGAGGCACTGAAGCTTTCTTT | CASVPGGGTEAFF | 13 | TRBJ1-1 | NA | TRBV6-5 | NA
TGCAGCGTTGAGGGGCTAGCGGGGTACAATACGCAGTATTTT | CSVEGLAGYNTQYF | 14 | TRBJ2-3 | TRBD2 | TRBV29-1 | NA
TGCGCCAGCAGTGAGCCGGGGGTTGAAGAGACCCAGTACTTC | CASSEPGVEETQYF | 14 | TRBJ2-5 | NA | TRBV10-1 | NA
TGCGCCAGCAGCTTGGCTGGGGGGGGGTTCTACAATGAGCAGTTCTTC | CASSLAGGGFYNEQFF | 16 | TRBJ2-1 | TRBD2 | TRBV5-1 | once
TGTGCCGGGGGGCGGGGGGACAGGCTACGCACCGGGGAGCTGTTTTTT | CAGGRGDRLRTGELFF | 16 | TRBJ2-2 | NA | TRBV12-3/TRBV12-4 | NA
TGTGCCAGCAACCCCCCTCAGGGTTACGAGCAGTACTTC | CASNPPQGYEQYF | 13 | TRBJ2-7 | NA | TRBV2 | NA
TGTGCCAGCAGTTTAACACGTACCAATGAGCAGTTCTTC | CASSLTRTNEQFF | 13 | TRBJ2-1 | NA | TRBV6-2/TRBV6-3 | few
TGTGCCACCGTCATGGGAGGACCCTTTAGCTACGAGCAGTACTTC | CATVMGGPFSYEQYF | 15 | TRBJ2-7 | NA | TRBV28 | few
TGTGCCACCAGTGATGTGTCCCCTACAGGGAAGAACACCGGGGAGCTGTTTTTT | CATSDVSPTGKNTGELFF | 18 | TRBJ2-2 | NA | TRBV24-1 | NA